This TCR beta chain is drawn from a study of cytomegalovirus exposure and HLA in healthy donors. This PCR relied on a set of 60 Vbeta primers and 13 Jbeta primers. Generated by immunoSEQ multiplex PCR, the TCRdb table keeps only in-frame clones and is missing some. The sample carries about 140,000 clones, around 83% recorded once. Though probably carrying unrecorded immune exposures, donors were nominally healthy at sampling. Trimming left V 1 base short and J 10 bases short, with 9 bases between. The germline V gene has CDR1 MNHNS and CDR2 SASEGT. The CDR3 is 12 amino acids. V gene TRBV6-1 combines with J gene TRBJ2-3; D is unresolved. This clonotype was obtained from a man aged 35 to 55 in good health and CMV-seropositive. The sequencing sample was made of PBMCs. CDR3 region: CASSEVSRAQYF. For the CDR3, the DNA is TGTGCCAGCAGTGAAGTAAGCCGGGCGCAGTATTTT.